The clone carrying this T cell receptor (beta chain) was seen ten or more times. The antigen is not known. This sample was taken from a study of T-cell memory formation after mild COVID-19. Regarding the study as a whole: In pre-infection memory, a portion of responding clones appeared, which suggested that cross-reactive memory joined. There was a balanced CD4/CD8 profile in clones contracting day 15 to 85, and later expanders leaned CD4+.

Constant-segment-primed 5'RACE gave TCR alpha and TCR beta cDNA libraries with sample barcodes and UMIs. Each CDR3 protein is one row after TCRdb ran MiXCR on the 5' RACE reads. Of 250,000 to 300,000 distinct CDR3 sequences detected, around 15% appear once; the ten largest clones hold roughly 25%. The J segment lost 5 bases and the V segment lost 1 base, leaving 0 bases of the junction unmatched. This CDR3 contains 13 residues. Per the germline V gene, CDR1 is SNHLY and CDR2 is FYNNEI. This receptor was identified in a man younger than 30 who had mild COVID-19 (a few samples of this study predate the infection). Cell type and time point are not known. The chain combines TRBV2 with TRBJ2-5; 8 positions match TRBD2. Material for sequencing was PBMCs or a T cell subset sorted from them (not recorded which). Here the CDR3 DNA reads TGTGCCAGCAGTGAAGAGCGGGGGGAGACCCAGTACTTC. It translates to CASSEERGETQYF.